This T cell receptor beta chain was captured by sequencing in a study of blood T cell repertoires in COVID-19. Study-wide background: Italy, Spain and the United States were the sources of the convalescent and acute COVID-19 samples. PBMCs, B-cell-depleted T cells, or T cells provided the cDNA or gDNA that made up the material.

The CDR3 runs 15 residues. The V and J ends lost 2 bases and 4 bases respectively, with 10 bases between them. Per the germline V gene, CDR1 is KGHDR and CDR2 is SFDVKD. Original analysis: Reference gene primer amplification in the assay estimated nucleated cell counts. Libraries were prepared by immunoSEQ multiplex PCR; TCRdb keeps only in-frame clonotypes and omits some of them. V, J and clone size are taken as reported in that table, and D and trimming were inferred from the DNA itself. Here the sample spans about 310,000 clones, around 87% being singletons. What was sequenced was peripheral blood. The receptor's source is a man aged 45-65 years with active or convalescent COVID-19. V is TRBV24-1 and J is TRBJ2-2, with TRBD1 as a possible D gene (6 bases). The CDR3 DNA is TGTGCCACCAGTGATTCCCTGACAGGCACCGGGGAGCTGTTTTTT. This translates into CATSDSLTGTGELFF.